This T cell receptor (beta chain) was profiled in a study of T cells in Graves' hyperthyroidism and ophthalmopathy. General study results and limits: The model identified upcoming ophthalmopathy a median approximately 6.4 months ahead of onset. In the analysis, a 13 V-J model separated ophthalmopathy from stable hyperthyroidism. Among thyroid clonotypes expanded above 0.001, most also appeared in blood.

This CDR3 has 14 residues. V shed 2 bases and J shed 1 base, with 8 bases lying between them. CDR1 and CDR2 from the germline V gene are SGHRS and YFSETQ. This clonotype was seen many times. What it binds is unknown. The TCR beta CDR3 regions underwent amplification using RNA transcripts as the source. First-round RT-PCR of the TCR CDR3 relied on the HTBI primer set. Via MiXCR, TCRdb re-called the multiplex PCR reads, giving one row per CDR3 protein. The profile shows 550,000 to 600,000 distinct CDR3 sequences, about 43% of them singletons. Lactation, pregnancy, other autoimmune disease or uncontrolled infection led to exclusion of patients.

The rearrangement joins TRBV5-1 to TRBJ2-3; weak D call: TRBD2 (6 bases). The receptor's source is an adult woman with Graves' disease, either hyperthyroidism or ophthalmopathy (not recorded which). Sequencing used peripheral blood or thyroid tissue (not recorded which). The CDR3 nucleotides are TGCGCCAGCAGCTTTGGGAGGCGCACAGATACGCAGTATTTT. Protein product: CASSFGRRTDTQYF. Variable domain in full (rest from reference TRBV5-1 and TRBJ2-3): KAGVTQTPRYLIKTRGQQVTLSCSPISGHRSVSWYQQTPGQGLQFLFEYFSETQRNKGNFPGRFSGRQFSNSRSEMNVSTLELGDSALYLCASSFGRRTDTQYFGPGTRLTVL.